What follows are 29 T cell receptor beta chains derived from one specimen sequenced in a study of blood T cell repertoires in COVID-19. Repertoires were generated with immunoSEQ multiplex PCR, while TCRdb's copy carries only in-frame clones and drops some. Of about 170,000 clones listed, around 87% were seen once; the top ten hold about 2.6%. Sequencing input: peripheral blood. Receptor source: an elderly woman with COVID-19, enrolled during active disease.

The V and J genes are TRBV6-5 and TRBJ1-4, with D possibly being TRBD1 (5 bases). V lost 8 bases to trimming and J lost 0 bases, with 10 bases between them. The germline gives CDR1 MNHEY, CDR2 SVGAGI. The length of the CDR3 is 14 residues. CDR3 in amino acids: CASGRQTTNEKLFF. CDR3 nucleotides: TGTGCCAGCGGACGACAGACAACTAATGAAAAACTGTTTTTT.

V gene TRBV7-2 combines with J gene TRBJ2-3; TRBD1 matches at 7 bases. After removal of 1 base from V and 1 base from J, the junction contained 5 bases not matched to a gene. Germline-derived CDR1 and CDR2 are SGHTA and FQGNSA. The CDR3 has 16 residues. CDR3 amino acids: CASSLVGQGGTDTQYF. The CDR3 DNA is TGTGCCAGCAGCTTAGTGGGGCAGGGGGGCACAGATACGCAGTATTTT.

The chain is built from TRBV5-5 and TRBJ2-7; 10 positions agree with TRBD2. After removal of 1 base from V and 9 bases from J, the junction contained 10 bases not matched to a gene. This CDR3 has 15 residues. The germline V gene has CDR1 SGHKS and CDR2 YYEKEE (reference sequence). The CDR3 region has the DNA TGTGCCAGCAGCTTGCTAGCGGGAGTTACGACCGGGCAGTACTTC. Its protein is CASSLLAGVTTGQYF.

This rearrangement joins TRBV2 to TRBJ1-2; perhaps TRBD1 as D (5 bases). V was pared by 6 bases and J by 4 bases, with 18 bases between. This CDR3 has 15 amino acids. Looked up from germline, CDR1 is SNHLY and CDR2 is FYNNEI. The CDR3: CASSLGAPVGYGYTF. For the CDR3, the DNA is TGTGCCAGCAGCCTTGGGGCCCCAGTAGGCTATGGCTACACCTTC.

In nucleotides, the CDR3 is TGTGCCAGTAGTGACCTGGCCAGGGGGTCACCCCTCCACTTT. Residues: CASSDLARGSPLHF. The J gene is TRBJ1-6, the V gene TRBV19; 7 bases are shared with TRBD1. Germline V gene sequence: CDR1 LNHDA, CDR2 SQIVND (reference sequence). The CDR3 covers 14 residues. Trimming removed 5 bases from V and 10 bases from J; junction bases left unmatched: 8.

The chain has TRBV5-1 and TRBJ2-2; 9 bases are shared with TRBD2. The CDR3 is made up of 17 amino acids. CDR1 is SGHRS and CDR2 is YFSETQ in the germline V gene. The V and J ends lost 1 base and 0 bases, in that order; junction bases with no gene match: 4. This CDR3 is CASSLRTSASNTGELFF. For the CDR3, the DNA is TGCGCCAGCAGCTTGAGGACTAGCGCTTCGAACACCGGGGAGCTGTTTTTT.

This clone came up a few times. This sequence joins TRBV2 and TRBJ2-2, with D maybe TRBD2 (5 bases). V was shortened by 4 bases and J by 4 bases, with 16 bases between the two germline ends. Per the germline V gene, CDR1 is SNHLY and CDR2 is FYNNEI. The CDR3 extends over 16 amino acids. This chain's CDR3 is CASSVTNGVVTGELFF. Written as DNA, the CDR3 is TGTGCCAGCAGTGTAACAAACGGGGTCGTCACCGGGGAGCTGTTTTTT.

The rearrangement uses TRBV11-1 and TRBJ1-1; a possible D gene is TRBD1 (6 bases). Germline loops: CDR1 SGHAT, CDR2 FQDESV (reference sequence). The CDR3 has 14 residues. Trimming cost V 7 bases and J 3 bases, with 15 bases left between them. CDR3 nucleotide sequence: TGTGCCAGCAACACCCTGGCAGGGGACACTGAAGCTTTCTTT. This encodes CASNTLAGDTEAFF.

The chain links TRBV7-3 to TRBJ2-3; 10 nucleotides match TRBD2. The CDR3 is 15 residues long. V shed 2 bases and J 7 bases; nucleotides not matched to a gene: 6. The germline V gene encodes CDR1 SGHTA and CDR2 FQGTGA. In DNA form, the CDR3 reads TGTGCCAGCAGCTTATCTAGCGGGGGCCCCCATACGCAGTATTTT. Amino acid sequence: CASSLSSGGPHTQYF.

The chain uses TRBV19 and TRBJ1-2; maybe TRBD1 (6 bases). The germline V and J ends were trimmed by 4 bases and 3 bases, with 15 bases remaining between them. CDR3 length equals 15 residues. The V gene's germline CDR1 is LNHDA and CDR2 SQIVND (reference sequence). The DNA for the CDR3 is TGTGCCAGTAGTAGTGCCCGGGGGGCCCACTATGGCTACACCTTC. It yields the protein CASSSARGAHYGYTF.

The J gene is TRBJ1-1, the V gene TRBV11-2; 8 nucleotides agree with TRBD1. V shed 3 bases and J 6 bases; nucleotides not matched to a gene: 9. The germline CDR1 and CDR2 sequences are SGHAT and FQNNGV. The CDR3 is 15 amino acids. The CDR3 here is CASSFSPGGFAEAFF. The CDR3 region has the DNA TGTGCCAGCAGCTTCTCTCCAGGGGGCTTTGCTGAAGCTTTCTTT.

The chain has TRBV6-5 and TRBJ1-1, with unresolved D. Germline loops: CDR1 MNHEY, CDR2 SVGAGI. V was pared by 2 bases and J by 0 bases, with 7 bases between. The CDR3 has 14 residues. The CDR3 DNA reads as TGTGCCAGCAGTTACCCGGGGATGAACACTGAAGCTTTCTTT. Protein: CASSYPGMNTEAFF.

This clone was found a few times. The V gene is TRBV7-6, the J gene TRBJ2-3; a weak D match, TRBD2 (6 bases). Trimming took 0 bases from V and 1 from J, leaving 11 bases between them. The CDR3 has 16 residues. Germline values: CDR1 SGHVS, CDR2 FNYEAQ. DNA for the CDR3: TGTGCCAGCAGCTTAGCCGTTAGCGGAGGCACAGATACGCAGTATTTT. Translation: CASSLAVSGGTDTQYF.

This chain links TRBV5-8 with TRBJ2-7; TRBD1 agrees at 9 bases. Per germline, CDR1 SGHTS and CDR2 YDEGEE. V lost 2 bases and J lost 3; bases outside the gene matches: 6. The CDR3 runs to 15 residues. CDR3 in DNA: TGTGCCAGCAGCTTTGGGACAGGGACCGACTACGAGCAGTACTTC. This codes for CASSFGTGTDYEQYF.

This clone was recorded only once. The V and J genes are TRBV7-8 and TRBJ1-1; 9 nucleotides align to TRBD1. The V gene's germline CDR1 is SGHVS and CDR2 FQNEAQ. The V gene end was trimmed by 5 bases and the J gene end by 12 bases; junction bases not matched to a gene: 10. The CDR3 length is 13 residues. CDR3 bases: TGTGCCAGCAGCGAAGGTGGGACAGGGCTTCCTTTCTTT. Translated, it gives CASSEGGTGLPFF.

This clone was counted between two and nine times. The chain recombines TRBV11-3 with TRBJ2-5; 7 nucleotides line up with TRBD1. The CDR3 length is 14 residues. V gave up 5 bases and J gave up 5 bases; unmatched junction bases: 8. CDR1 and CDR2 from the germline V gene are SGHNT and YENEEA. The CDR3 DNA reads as TGTGCCAGCAGCCCAGGGACAGAAACGGAGACCCAGTACTTC. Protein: CASSPGTETETQYF.

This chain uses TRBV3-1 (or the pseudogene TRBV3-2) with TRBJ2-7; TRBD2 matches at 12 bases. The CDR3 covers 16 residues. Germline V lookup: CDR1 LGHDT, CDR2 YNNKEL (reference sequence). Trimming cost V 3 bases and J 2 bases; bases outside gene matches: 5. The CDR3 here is CASSHVRLAGAYEQYF. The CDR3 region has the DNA TGTGCCAGCAGCCATGTAAGACTAGCGGGGGCCTACGAGCAGTACTTC.

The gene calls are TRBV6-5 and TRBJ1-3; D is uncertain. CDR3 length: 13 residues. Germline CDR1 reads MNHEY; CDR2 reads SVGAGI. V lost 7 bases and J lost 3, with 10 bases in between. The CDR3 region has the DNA TGTGCCAGCATGCTTAGCGGTGGAAACACCATATATTTT. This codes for CASMLSGGNTIYF.

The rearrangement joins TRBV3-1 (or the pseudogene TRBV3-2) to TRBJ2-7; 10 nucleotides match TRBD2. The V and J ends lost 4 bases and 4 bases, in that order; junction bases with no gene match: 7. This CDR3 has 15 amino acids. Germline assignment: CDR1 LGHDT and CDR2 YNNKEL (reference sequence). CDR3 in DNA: TGTGCCAGCAGCCCATCTAGCGGGAGACGGTACGAGCAGTACTTC. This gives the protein CASSPSSGRRYEQYF.

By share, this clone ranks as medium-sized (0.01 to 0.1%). The CDR3 DNA follows: TGTGCCAGCAGTTTAATGAGTGCGGCAGGGTGGGCTTTCTTT. Protein: CASSLMSAAGWAFF. This chain uses TRBV28 with TRBJ1-1; TRBD1 is a possible D gene (5 bases). The CDR3 has 14 amino acids. CDR1 is MDHEN, CDR2 SYDVKM, per germline. V dropped 2 bases and J dropped 11 bases, with 18 bases sitting between them.

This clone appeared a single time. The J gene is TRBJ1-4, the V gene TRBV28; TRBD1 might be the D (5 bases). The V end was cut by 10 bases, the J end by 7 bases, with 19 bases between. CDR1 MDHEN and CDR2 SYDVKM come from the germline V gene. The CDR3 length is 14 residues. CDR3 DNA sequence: TGTGCCATTTCTCCGCAGGGAAACCCTGAAAAACTGTTTTTT. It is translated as CAISPQGNPEKLFF.

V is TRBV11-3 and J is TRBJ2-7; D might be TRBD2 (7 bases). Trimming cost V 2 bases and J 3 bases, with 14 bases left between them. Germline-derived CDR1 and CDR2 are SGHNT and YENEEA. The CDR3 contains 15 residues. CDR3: CASSLRGGPDYEQYF. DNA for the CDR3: TGTGCCAGCAGCTTAAGGGGGGGGCCTGACTACGAGCAGTACTTC.

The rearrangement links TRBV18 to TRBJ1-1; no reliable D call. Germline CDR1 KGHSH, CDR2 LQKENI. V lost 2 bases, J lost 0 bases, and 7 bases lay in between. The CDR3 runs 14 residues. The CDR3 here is CASSPSTVNTEAFF. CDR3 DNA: TGTGCCAGCTCACCATCAACAGTGAACACTGAAGCTTTCTTT.

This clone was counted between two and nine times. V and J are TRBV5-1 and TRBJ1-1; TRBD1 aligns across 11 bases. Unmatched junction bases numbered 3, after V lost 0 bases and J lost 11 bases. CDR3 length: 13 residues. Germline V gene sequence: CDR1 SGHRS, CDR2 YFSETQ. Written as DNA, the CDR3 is TGCGCCAGCAGCTTGGGGACAGGGGGCTCGGCTTTCTTT. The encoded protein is CASSLGTGGSAFF.

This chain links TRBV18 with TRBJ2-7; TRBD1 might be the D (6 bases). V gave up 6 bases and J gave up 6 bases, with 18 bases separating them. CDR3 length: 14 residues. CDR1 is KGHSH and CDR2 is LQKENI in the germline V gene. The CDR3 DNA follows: TGTGCCAGCTCCCCCGTAATGACAGGACGCGAGCAGTACTTC. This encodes CASSPVMTGREQYF.

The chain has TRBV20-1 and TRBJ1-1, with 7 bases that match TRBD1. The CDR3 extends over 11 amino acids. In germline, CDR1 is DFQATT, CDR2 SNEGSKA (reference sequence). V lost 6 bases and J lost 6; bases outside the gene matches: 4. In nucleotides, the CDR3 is TGCAGTGCCTGGGACAGCCCTGAAGCTTTCTTT. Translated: CSAWDSPEAFF.

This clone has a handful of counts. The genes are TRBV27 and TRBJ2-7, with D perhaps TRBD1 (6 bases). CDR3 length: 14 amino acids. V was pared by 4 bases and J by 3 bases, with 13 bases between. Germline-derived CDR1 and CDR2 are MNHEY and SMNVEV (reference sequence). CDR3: CASSSTGPGYEQYF. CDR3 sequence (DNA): TGTGCCAGCAGTTCGACAGGTCCGGGCTACGAGCAGTACTTC.

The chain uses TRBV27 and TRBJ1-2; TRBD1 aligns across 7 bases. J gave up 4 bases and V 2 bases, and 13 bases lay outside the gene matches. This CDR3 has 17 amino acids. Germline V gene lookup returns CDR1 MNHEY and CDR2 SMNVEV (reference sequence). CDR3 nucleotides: TGTGCCAGCAGTTTACGGCTACCGGGCTCAGGGGGCTATGGCTACACCTTC. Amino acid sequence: CASSLRLPGSGGYGYTF.

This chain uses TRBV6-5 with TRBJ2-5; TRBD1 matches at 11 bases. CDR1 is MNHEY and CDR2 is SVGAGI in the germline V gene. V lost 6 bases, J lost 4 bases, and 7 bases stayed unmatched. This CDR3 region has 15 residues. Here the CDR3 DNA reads TGTGCCAGCAGCAGGACAGGGGGCCATAGAGAGACCCAGTACTTC. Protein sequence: CASSRTGGHRETQYF.